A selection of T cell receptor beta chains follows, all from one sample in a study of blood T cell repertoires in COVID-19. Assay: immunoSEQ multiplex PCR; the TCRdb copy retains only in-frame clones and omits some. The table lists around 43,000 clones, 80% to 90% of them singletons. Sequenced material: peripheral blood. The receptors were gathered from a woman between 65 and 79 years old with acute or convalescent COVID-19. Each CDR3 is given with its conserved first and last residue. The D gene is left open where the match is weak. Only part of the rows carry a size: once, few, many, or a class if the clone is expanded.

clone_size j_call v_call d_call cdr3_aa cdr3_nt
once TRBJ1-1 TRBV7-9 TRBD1 CASSLADRGAFF TGTGCCAGCAGCTTAGCCGACAGGGGGGCTTTCTTT
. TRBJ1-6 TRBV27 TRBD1 CASSFGTGGPSPLHF TGTGCCAGCAGTTTCGGGACAGGGGGCCCTTCACCCCTCCACTTT
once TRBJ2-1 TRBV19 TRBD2 CATTKGTSGTSEQFF TGTGCCACCACCAAGGGGACTAGCGGGACGTCAGAGCAGTTCTTC
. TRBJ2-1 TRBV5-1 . CASSLELSSYNEQFF TGCGCCAGCAGCTTGGAACTAAGCTCCTACAATGAGCAGTTCTTC
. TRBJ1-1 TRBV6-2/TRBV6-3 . CASSEAVLEAFF TGTGCCAGCAGTGAGGCCGTCCTCGAAGCTTTCTTT
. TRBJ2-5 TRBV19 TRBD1 CASSVDREWPQETQYF TGTGCCAGTAGTGTCGACAGGGAATGGCCCCAAGAGACCCAGTACTTC
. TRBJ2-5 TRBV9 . CASSVGGMEETQYF TGTGCCAGCAGCGTTGGCGGGATGGAAGAGACCCAGTACTTC
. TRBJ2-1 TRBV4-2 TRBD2 CASNVGKAGVGNEQFF TGTGCCAGCAACGTAGGCAAAGCGGGAGTTGGAAATGAGCAGTTCTTC
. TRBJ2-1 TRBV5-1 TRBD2 CASSLGLAVYNEQFF TGCGCCAGCAGCTTGGGGCTAGCGGTGTACAATGAGCAGTTCTTC
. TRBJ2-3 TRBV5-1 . CASSLSNRETDTQYF TGCGCCAGCAGCTTGAGTAACAGGGAGACAGATACGCAGTATTTT
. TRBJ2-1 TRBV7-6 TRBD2 CASSLVIAGGLNEQFF TGTGCCAGCAGCTTAGTGATAGCGGGGGGGTTAAATGAGCAGTTCTTC
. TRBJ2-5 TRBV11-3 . CASSPGETQYF TGTGCCAGCAGCCCGGGGGAGACCCAGTACTTC
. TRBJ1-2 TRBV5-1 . CASSLAGREEYGYTF TGCGCCAGCAGCTTGGCCGGCCGAGAGGAGTATGGCTACACCTTC
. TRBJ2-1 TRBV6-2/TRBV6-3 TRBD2 CASSVSGLANNEQFF TGTGCCAGCAGTGTCTCGGGACTAGCCAACAATGAGCAGTTCTTC
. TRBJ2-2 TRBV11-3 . CASSLESRAFGELFF TGTGCCAGCAGCTTAGAGTCCAGGGCTTTCGGGGAGCTGTTTTTT
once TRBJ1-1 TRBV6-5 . CASSYSLAVVAEAFF TGTGCCAGCAGTTACTCTTTGGCGGTTGTTGCTGAAGCTTTCTTT
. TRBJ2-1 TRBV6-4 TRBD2 CASSEAGGEGNEQFF TGTGCCAGCAGTGAGGCGGGAGGTGAGGGGAATGAGCAGTTCTTC
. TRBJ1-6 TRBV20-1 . CSASPSGSYNSPLHF TGCAGTGCTAGTCCATCGGGCTCCTATAATTCACCCCTCCACTTT
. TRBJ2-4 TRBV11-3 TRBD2 CASSPSGTSGAVAKNIQYF TGTGCCAGCAGCCCCAGCGGGACTAGCGGGGCAGTAGCCAAAAACATTCAGTACTTC
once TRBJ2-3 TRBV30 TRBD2 CAWSVSREGTQYF TGTGCCTGGAGTGTTTCCAGGGAGGGGACGCAGTATTTT
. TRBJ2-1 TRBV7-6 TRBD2 CASSSQTSGGAYEQFF TGTGCCAGCAGCTCCCAGACTAGCGGGGGGGCCTATGAGCAGTTCTTC
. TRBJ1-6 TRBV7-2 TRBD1 CASSYRGEYSPLHF TGTGCCAGCAGCTACAGGGGAGAATATTCACCCCTCCACTTT
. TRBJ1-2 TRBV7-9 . CASSLAGGGIDGYTF TGTGCCAGCAGCTTAGCGGGCGGGGGAATCGATGGCTACACCTTC
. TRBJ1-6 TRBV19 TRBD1 CASSTDRGSPLHF TGTGCCAGTAGTACTGACAGGGGATCACCCCTCCACTTT
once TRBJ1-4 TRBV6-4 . CASSEGFDSEKLFF TGTGCCAGCAGTGAAGGCTTCGACAGCGAAAAACTGTTTTTT
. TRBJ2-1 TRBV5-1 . CASSSRGNEQFF TGCGCCAGCAGCTCGAGGGGGAATGAGCAGTTCTTC
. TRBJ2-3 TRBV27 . CASSLFGGLTDTQYF TGTGCCAGCAGTTTATTCGGGGGACTCACAGATACGCAGTATTTT
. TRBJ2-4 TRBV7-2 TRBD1 CASSLDGAGGSNIQYF TGTGCCAGCAGCTTAGATGGGGCAGGGGGATCGAACATTCAGTACTTC
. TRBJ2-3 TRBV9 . CASSVGVSDTQYF TGTGCCAGCAGCGTCGGGGTCTCAGATACGCAGTATTTT
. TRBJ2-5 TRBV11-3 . CASSSRQEETQYF TGTGCCAGCAGCTCCCGACAGGAAGAGACCCAGTACTTC
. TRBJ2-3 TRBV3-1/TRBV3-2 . CASSQSADTQYF TGTGCCAGCAGCCAAAGCGCAGATACGCAGTATTTT
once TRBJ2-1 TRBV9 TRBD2 CASSVGLAGEWEQFF TGTGCCAGCAGCGTAGGACTAGCGGGAGAATGGGAGCAGTTCTTC
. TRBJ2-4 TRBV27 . CASSSGAAKNIQYF TGTGCCAGCAGTTCAGGGGCGGCCAAAAACATTCAGTACTTC
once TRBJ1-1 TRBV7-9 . CASNPPGLRAFF TGTGCCAGCAACCCACCGGGACTGAGAGCTTTCTTT
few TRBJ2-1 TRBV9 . CASSVLGGPNEQFF TGTGCCAGCAGCGTATTGGGGGGGCCCAATGAGCAGTTCTTC
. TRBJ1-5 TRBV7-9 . CASSSGGLQPQHF TGTGCCAGCAGCTCCGGGGGGCTTCAGCCCCAGCATTTT
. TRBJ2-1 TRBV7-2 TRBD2 CASSLWASGGNEQFF TGTGCCAGCAGCTTATGGGCTAGCGGAGGGAATGAGCAGTTCTTC
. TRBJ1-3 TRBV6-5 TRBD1 CASGRDRGNTIYF TGTGCCAGCGGCAGGGACAGGGGAAACACCATATATTTT
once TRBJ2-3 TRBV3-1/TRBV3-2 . CASSQGLARWTSTDTQYF TGTGCCAGCAGCCAAGGTCTAGCCCGATGGACTAGCACAGATACGCAGTATTTT
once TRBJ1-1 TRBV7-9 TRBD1 CASSSRETGGNTEAFF TGTGCCAGCAGCTCCAGGGAGACAGGGGGGAACACTGAAGCTTTCTTT
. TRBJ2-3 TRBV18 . CASSPEGHSTDTQYF TGTGCCAGCTCACCAGAGGGACATAGCACAGATACGCAGTATTTT
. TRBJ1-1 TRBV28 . CASSFQAGNTEAFF TGTGCCAGCAGTTTCCAGGCTGGGAACACTGAAGCTTTCTTT
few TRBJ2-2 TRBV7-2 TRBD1 CASSPPGTVNTGELFF TGTGCCAGCAGCCCACCCGGGACAGTGAACACCGGGGAGCTGTTTTTT
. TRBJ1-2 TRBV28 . CASERQAYGYTF TGTGCCAGCGAGCGGCAGGCCTATGGCTACACCTTC
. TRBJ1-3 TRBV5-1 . CASSLDSNSGNTIYF TGCGCCAGCAGCTTGGACAGTAACTCTGGAAACACCATATATTTT
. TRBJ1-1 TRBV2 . CASRAQGGANTEAFF TGTGCCAGCAGGGCTCAAGGGGGAGCGAACACTGAAGCTTTCTTT
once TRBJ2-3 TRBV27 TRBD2 CASSSYTSGGYTQYF TGTGCCAGCAGTTCATATACTAGCGGGGGTTATACGCAGTATTTT
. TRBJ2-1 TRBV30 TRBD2 CACTRVLAGGGGSYNEQFF TGTGCCTGCACGAGGGTTCTAGCGGGAGGAGGTGGGTCCTACAATGAGCAGTTCTTC
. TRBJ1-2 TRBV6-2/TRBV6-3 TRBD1 CASSSGQGFPAEGGYTF TGTGCCAGCAGTTCTGGACAGGGATTCCCCGCGGAGGGGGGCTACACCTTC
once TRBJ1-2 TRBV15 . CATSSSGTLDGYTF TGTGCCACCAGCAGCTCCGGGACATTAGATGGCTACACCTTC
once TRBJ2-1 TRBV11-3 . CASSSIAALGNEQFF TGTGCCAGCAGCTCAATAGCGGCTTTGGGCAATGAGCAGTTCTTC
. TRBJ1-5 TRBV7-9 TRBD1 CASSPGQGAAYQPQHF TGTGCCAGCAGCCCGGGACAGGGGGCCGCCTATCAGCCCCAGCATTTT